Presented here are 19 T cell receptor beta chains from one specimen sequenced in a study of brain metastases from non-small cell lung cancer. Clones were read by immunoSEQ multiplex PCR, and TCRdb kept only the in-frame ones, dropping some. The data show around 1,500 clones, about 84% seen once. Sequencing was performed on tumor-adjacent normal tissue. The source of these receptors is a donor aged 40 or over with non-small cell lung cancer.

The CDR3 DNA reads as TGCAGCGTTTACGAACACACTAAGGACTATGGCTACACCTTC. As protein: CSVYEHTKDYGYTF. V usage is TRBV29-1 and J usage is TRBJ1-2; no firm D call. The CDR3 loop spans 14 amino acids. V lost 5 bases to trimming and J lost 3 bases, with 16 bases between them. Germline CDR1 and CDR2: SQVTM and ANQGSEA.

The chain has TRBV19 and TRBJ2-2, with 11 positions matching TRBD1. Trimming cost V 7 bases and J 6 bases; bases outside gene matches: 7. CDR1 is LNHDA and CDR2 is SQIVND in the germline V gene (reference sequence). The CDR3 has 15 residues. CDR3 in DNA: TGTGCCAGTACCGCAGGACAGGGGGCCGCCGGGGAGCTGTTTTTT. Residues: CASTAGQGAAGELFF.

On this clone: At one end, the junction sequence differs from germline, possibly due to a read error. The CDR3 spells CASSPIAGNTIYF. CDR3 DNA sequence: TGTGCTAGCAGCCCCATCGCTGGAAACACCATATATTTT. The chain has TRBV7-2 and TRBJ1-3; D remains ambiguous. Germline V gene data show CDR1 as SGHTA and CDR2 as FQGNSA. The CDR3 is 13 residues long.

CDR3 DNA sequence: TGTGCCAGCAGCAAACCACGAGGGCAGGACGGGTCTGAAGCTTTCTTT. Translating it yields CASSKPRGQDGSEAFF. The V gene is TRBV21-1, the J gene TRBJ1-1. TRBV21-1 is a known pseudogene. The CDR3 spans 16 residues.

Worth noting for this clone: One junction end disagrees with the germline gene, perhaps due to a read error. The CDR3 protein is CVSSQGTSGTYEQYF. The DNA for the CDR3 is TGCGTCAGCAGCCAGGGGACTAGCGGTACCTACGAGCAGTACTTC. J is TRBJ2-7 and V is TRBV4-3; TRBD2 agrees at 11 bases. CDR1 and CDR2 from the germline V gene are LGHNA and YSLEER. The CDR3 totals 15 residues.

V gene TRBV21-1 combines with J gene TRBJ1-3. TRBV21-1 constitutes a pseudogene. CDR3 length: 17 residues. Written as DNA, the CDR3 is TGTGCCAGCAGCGACTGGCTAGTTACAACCGCACGAAACACCATATATTTT. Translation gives CASSDWLVTTARNTIYF.

The CDR3 is CASSHLRTPHDTQYF. The CDR3 nucleotides are TGCGCCAGCAGCCATCTACGGACTCCCCACGATACGCAGTATTTT. The chain links TRBV4-1 to TRBJ2-3; weak D call: TRBD2 (5 bases). The CDR3 loop spans 15 amino acids. CDR1 and CDR2 (germline): MGHRA, YSYEKL. V was shortened by 3 bases and J by 6 bases, with 16 bases between the two germline ends.

The CDR3 here is CASSVAGTAADTQYF. The CDR3 DNA follows: TGTGCCAGCAGCGTCGCCGGGACGGCCGCGGATACGCAGTATTTT. The V call is TRBV9, the J call TRBJ2-3, with D perhaps being TRBD1 or TRBD2 (5 bases each). In germline, CDR1 is SGDLS, CDR2 YYNGEE. The V and J ends lost 2 bases and 6 bases respectively, with 16 bases between them. The CDR3 is 15 amino acids. Full variable domain (rest looked up from reference TRBV9 and TRBJ2-3): DSGVTQTPKHLITATGQRVTLRCSPRSGDLSVYWYQQSLDQGLQFLIQYYNGEERAKGNILERFSAQQFPDLHSELNLSSLELGDSALYFCASSVAGTAADTQYFGPGTRLTVL.

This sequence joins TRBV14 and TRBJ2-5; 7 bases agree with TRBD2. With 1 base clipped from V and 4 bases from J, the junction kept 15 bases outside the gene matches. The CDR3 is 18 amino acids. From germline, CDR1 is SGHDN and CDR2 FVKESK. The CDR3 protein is CASSQAARQGGFGETQYF. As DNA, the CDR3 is TGTGCCAGCAGCCAAGCCGCGCGGCAGGGAGGGTTCGGAGAGACCCAGTACTTC.

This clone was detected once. The CDR3 here is CASSGGGPIGSYTF. As DNA, the CDR3 is TGTGCCAGCAGCGGAGGCGGCCCCATCGGTAGCTACACCTTC. The chain is built from TRBV16 and TRBJ1-2, with D unresolved. CDR1 KGHSY and CDR2 FQNENV come from the germline V gene. This CDR3 spans 14 amino acids. Trimming removed 5 bases at V and 9 bases at J, with 19 bases between.

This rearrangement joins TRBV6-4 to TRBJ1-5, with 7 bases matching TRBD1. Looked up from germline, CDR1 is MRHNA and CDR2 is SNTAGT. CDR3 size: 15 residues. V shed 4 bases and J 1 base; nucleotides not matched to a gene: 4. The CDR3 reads CASSVAGGSNQPQHF. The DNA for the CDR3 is TGTGCCAGCAGTGTCGCAGGGGGGAGCAATCAGCCCCAGCATTTT.

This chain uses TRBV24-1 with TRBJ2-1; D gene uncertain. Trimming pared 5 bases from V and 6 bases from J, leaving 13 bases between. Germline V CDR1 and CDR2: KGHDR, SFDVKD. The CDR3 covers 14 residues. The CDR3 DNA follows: TGTGCCACCAGTGCCTTTACGCTCTCCAATGAGCAGTTCTTC. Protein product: CATSAFTLSNEQFF.

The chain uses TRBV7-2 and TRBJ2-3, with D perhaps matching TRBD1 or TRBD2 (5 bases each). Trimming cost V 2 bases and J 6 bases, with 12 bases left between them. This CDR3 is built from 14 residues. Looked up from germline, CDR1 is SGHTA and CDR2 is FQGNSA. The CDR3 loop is CASSLWAGDDTQYF. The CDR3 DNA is TGTGCCAGCAGCTTATGGGCCGGGGACGATACGCAGTATTTT.

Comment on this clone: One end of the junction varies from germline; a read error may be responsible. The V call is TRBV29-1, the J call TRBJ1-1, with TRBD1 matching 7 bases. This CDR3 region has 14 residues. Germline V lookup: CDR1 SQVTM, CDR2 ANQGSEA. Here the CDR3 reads CNVVEGRGITEAFF. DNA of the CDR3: TGCAACGTTGTAGAAGGCAGGGGGATCACTGAAGCTTTCTTT.

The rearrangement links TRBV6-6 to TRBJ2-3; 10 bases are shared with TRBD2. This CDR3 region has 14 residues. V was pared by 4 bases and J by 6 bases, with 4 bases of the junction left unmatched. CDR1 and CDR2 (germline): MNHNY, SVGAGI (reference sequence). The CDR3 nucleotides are TGTGCCAGCAGTTTCACTAGCGGGGAGGATACGCAGTATTTT. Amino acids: CASSFTSGEDTQYF.

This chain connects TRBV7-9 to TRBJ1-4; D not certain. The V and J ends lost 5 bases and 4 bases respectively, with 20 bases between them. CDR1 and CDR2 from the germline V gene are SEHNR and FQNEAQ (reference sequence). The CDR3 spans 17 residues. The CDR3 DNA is TGTGCCAGCAGCACAATGATCCACCCGAATTTTAATGAAAAACTGTTTTTT. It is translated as CASSTMIHPNFNEKLFF. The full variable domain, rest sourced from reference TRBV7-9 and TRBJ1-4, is DTGVSQNPRHKITKRGQNVTFRCDPISEHNRLYWYRQTLGQGPEFLTYFQNEAQLEKSRLLSDRFSAERPKGSFSTLEIQRTEQGDSAMYLCASSTMIHPNFNEKLFFGSGTQLSVL.

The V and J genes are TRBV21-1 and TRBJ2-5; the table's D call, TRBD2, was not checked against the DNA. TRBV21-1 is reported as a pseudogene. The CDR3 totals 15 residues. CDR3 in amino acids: CASSKVVARQETQYF. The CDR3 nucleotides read TGTGCCAGCAGCAAAGTGGTGGCTAGGCAAGAGACCCAGTACTTC.

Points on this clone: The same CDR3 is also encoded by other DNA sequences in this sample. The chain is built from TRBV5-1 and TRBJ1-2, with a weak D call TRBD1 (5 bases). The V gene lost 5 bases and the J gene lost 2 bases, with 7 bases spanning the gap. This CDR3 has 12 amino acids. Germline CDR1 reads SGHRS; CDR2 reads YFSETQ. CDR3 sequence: CASRGRNYGYTF. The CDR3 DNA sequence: TGCGCCAGCAGGGGGCGGAACTATGGCTACACCTTC. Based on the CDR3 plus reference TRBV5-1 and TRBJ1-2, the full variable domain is KAGVTQTPRYLIKTRGQQVTLSCSPISGHRSVSWYQQTPGQGLQFLFEYFSETQRNKGNFPGRFSGRQFSNSRSEMNVSTLELGDSALYLCASRGRNYGYTFGSGTRLTVV.

The CDR3 sequence: CASSIDRAGGSYNEQFF. The CDR3 bases are TGTGCCAGTAGTATAGATCGGGCGGGTGGGTCCTACAATGAGCAGTTCTTC. The gene calls are TRBV19 and TRBJ2-1, with D tentatively TRBD2 (5 bases). The CDR3 is 17 amino acids. V lost 0 bases, J lost 1 base, and 13 bases lay in between. The germline gives CDR1 LNHDA, CDR2 SQIVND (reference sequence).